The rows below give T cell receptor beta chains drawn from one sample of a study. MiXCR, applied by TCRdb to the RT-PCR reads, yields one record per CDR3 protein. In the table there are 550,000 to 750,000 distinct CDR3 sequences, 12% to 15% of which are singletons. Sequencing was carried out using memory CD4+ T cells from blood. The receptors were sampled from a female donor in good health, serving as a healthy control. Both conserved end residues are part of each CDR3. The D gene is left open where the match is weak. Part of the rows lack a size; the others show once, few, many or a class for expanded clones.

d_gene: NA; j_gene: TRBJ1-1; abundance: many; v_gene: TRBV10-3; CDR3nt: TGTGCCATCAGTGGAACCGACGGGGAGGAAGCTTTCTTT; CDR3aa: CAISGTDGEEAFF
d_gene: NA; j_gene: TRBJ1-5; abundance: few; v_gene: TRBV20-1; CDR3nt: TGCAGTGCTAGAGGGGCAGGGATTAGCAATCAGCCCCAGCATTTT; CDR3aa: CSARGAGISNQPQHF
d_gene: TRBD1; j_gene: TRBJ2-7; abundance: NA; v_gene: TRBV6-2/TRBV6-3; CDR3nt: TGTGCCAGCAGGAAGCCGGGACAGGGGGGAACCTACGAGCAGTACTTC; CDR3aa: CASRKPGQGGTYEQYF
d_gene: NA; j_gene: TRBJ1-3; abundance: NA; v_gene: TRBV9; CDR3nt: TGTGCCAGCAGCGTTCGGGCTAATACTGGAAACACCATATATTTT; CDR3aa: CASSVRANTGNTIYF
d_gene: TRBD1; j_gene: TRBJ2-1; abundance: many; v_gene: TRBV20-1; CDR3nt: TGCAGTGCTAGAGGGGACAGGGCCAATGAGCAGTTCTTC; CDR3aa: CSARGDRANEQFF
d_gene: NA; j_gene: TRBJ2-1; abundance: NA; v_gene: TRBV5-6; CDR3nt: TGTGCCAGCAGCTTGGAAGGTCTTGCAGCCAATCAGTTCTTC; CDR3aa: CASSLEGLAANQFF
d_gene: TRBD1; j_gene: TRBJ2-1; abundance: few; v_gene: TRBV28; CDR3nt: TGTGCCAGCAGCCCGTACAGGGGATTGTACAATGAGCAGTTCTTC; CDR3aa: CASSPYRGLYNEQFF
d_gene: NA; j_gene: TRBJ1-2; abundance: few; v_gene: TRBV7-9; CDR3nt: TGTGCCAGCAGCTTAGCGGGGGCGACGGGCGATGGCTACACCTTC; CDR3aa: CASSLAGATGDGYTF
d_gene: NA; j_gene: TRBJ2-3; abundance: NA; v_gene: TRBV5-1; CDR3nt: TGCGCCAGCAGCGTCAGGGTCTCAGATACGCGGTATTTT; CDR3aa: CASSVRVSDTRYF
d_gene: TRBD1; j_gene: TRBJ2-7; abundance: NA; v_gene: TRBV18; CDR3nt: TGTGCCAGCTCACCATATGGGACAGGTCCTTACGAGCAGTACTTC; CDR3aa: CASSPYGTGPYEQYF
d_gene: NA; j_gene: TRBJ2-7; abundance: many; v_gene: TRBV28; CDR3nt: TGTGCCAGCAGCTTAGGCGGGGACAGTTTGGAACAGTACTTC; CDR3aa: CASSLGGDSLEQYF
d_gene: NA; j_gene: TRBJ2-2; abundance: few; v_gene: TRBV28; CDR3nt: TGTGCCAGCAGATTACAGGGTCCCGGGGAGCTGTTTTTT; CDR3aa: CASRLQGPGELFF
d_gene: NA; j_gene: TRBJ2-3; abundance: many; v_gene: TRBV10-3; CDR3nt: TGTGCGACTGAGGACGGGACCTTACAAACGCAGTATTTT; CDR3aa: CATEDGTLQTQYF
d_gene: NA; j_gene: TRBJ2-1; abundance: few; v_gene: TRBV20-1; CDR3nt: TGCAGTGCTAGAGCACTGAGCTCCTACAATGAGCAGTTCTTC; CDR3aa: CSARALSSYNEQFF
d_gene: NA; j_gene: TRBJ1-2; abundance: many; v_gene: TRBV4-1; CDR3nt: TGCGCCAGCAGCCGAGTCACCGGGAAAAGAGTTGGCTACACCTTC; CDR3aa: CASSRVTGKRVGYTF
d_gene: NA; j_gene: TRBJ2-1; abundance: NA; v_gene: TRBV7-3; CDR3nt: TGTGCCAGCAGCTTAGGGGTTGGCAAGCAAAGCTCCTACAATGAGCAGTTCTTC; CDR3aa: CASSLGVGKQSSYNEQFF
d_gene: TRBD2; j_gene: TRBJ2-7; abundance: many; v_gene: TRBV4-3; CDR3nt: TGCGCCAGCAGCCTTAGCGGGAGTTACGAGCAGTACTTC; CDR3aa: CASSLSGSYEQYF
d_gene: NA; j_gene: TRBJ2-7; abundance: many; v_gene: TRBV18; CDR3nt: TGTGCCAGCTCACTCTCGGGACGGGACTACGAGCAGTACTTC; CDR3aa: CASSLSGRDYEQYF
d_gene: NA; j_gene: TRBJ2-1; abundance: few; v_gene: TRBV6-1; CDR3nt: TGTGCCAGCAGTGCCCACCGCAATGAGCAGTTCTTC; CDR3aa: CASSAHRNEQFF
d_gene: TRBD1; j_gene: TRBJ2-7; abundance: NA; v_gene: TRBV9; CDR3nt: TGTGCCAGCAGCCCGAGACAGGGGACCACCTACGAGCAGTACTTC; CDR3aa: CASSPRQGTTYEQYF
d_gene: NA; j_gene: TRBJ2-2; abundance: once; v_gene: TRBV7-9; CDR3nt: TGTGCCAGAAAGACAGAGAACACCGGGGAGCTGTTTTTT; CDR3aa: CARKTENTGELFF
d_gene: NA; j_gene: TRBJ1-1; abundance: few; v_gene: TRBV12-3/TRBV12-4; CDR3nt: TGTGCCAGCAGTTTAGAGGCGCAGACCAGAAGGGAAGCTTTCTTT; CDR3aa: CASSLEAQTRREAFF
d_gene: NA; j_gene: TRBJ1-1; abundance: NA; v_gene: TRBV6-5; CDR3nt: TGTGCCAGCAGTTTCCCAGGGTTATGGGGCACTGAAGCTTTCTTT; CDR3aa: CASSFPGLWGTEAFF
d_gene: NA; j_gene: TRBJ1-2; abundance: once; v_gene: TRBV20-1; CDR3nt: TGCAGTGCTAGAGATCAGGCCGTGGATGGCTACACCTTC; CDR3aa: CSARDQAVDGYTF
d_gene: TRBD2; j_gene: TRBJ2-3; abundance: many; v_gene: TRBV5-1; CDR3nt: TGCGCCAGCAGCGACACTAGCGGAAACACAGATACGCAGTATTTT; CDR3aa: CASSDTSGNTDTQYF
d_gene: NA; j_gene: TRBJ1-5; abundance: NA; v_gene: TRBV28; CDR3nt: TGTGCCAGCAGTTACCCGGAGAGCAATCAGCCCCAGCATTTT; CDR3aa: CASSYPESNQPQHF
d_gene: NA; j_gene: TRBJ2-2; abundance: few; v_gene: TRBV7-2; CDR3nt: TGTGCCAGCAGCCTAAATAGACTAGCGAACACCGGGGAGCTGTTTTTT; CDR3aa: CASSLNRLANTGELFF
d_gene: TRBD2; j_gene: TRBJ2-3; abundance: few; v_gene: TRBV20-1; CDR3nt: TGCAGTGGGAACCCAATCTTCCTAGCGGGAGCCCAAGATACGCAGTATTTT; CDR3aa: CSGNPIFLAGAQDTQYF
d_gene: NA; j_gene: TRBJ2-2; abundance: many; v_gene: TRBV10-3; CDR3nt: TGTGCCATCAGTGAGGGCACCGGGGAGCTGTTTTTT; CDR3aa: CAISEGTGELFF
d_gene: NA; j_gene: TRBJ1-4; abundance: few; v_gene: TRBV20-1; CDR3nt: TGCAGTGCACCTTTCGACTTTGAAAAACTGTTTTTT; CDR3aa: CSAPFDFEKLFF
d_gene: NA; j_gene: TRBJ2-5; abundance: many; v_gene: TRBV5-1; CDR3nt: TGCGCCAGCAGCTTGGGGGGGACGGGAATCCAAGAGACCCAGTACTTC; CDR3aa: CASSLGGTGIQETQYF
d_gene: TRBD1; j_gene: TRBJ2-7; abundance: many; v_gene: TRBV7-8; CDR3nt: TGTGCCAGCAGCTACGGTAGGGGGCGCGACGAGCAGTACTTC; CDR3aa: CASSYGRGRDEQYF
d_gene: NA; j_gene: TRBJ1-4; abundance: NA; v_gene: TRBV7-9; CDR3nt: TGTGCCAGCAGCCGCGTGGGGGGCGTAGATGAAAAACTGTTTTTT; CDR3aa: CASSRVGGVDEKLFF
d_gene: TRBD2; j_gene: TRBJ2-7; abundance: few; v_gene: TRBV20-1; CDR3nt: TGCAGTGCTAATGACGGGACTAGCGGGACCTACGAGCAGTACTTC; CDR3aa: CSANDGTSGTYEQYF
d_gene: TRBD1; j_gene: TRBJ2-7; abundance: many; v_gene: TRBV29-1; CDR3nt: TGCAGCGTTGAAAGCAGGGGGTTAGGGCAGTACTTC; CDR3aa: CSVESRGLGQYF
d_gene: TRBD1; j_gene: TRBJ2-3; abundance: NA; v_gene: TRBV5-1; CDR3nt: TGCGCCAGCAGCTCCGCCGGGACAGGGGCAGCAGATACGCAGTATTTT; CDR3aa: CASSSAGTGAADTQYF
d_gene: NA; j_gene: TRBJ2-1; abundance: many; v_gene: TRBV7-8; CDR3nt: TGTGCCAGCAGCTTAGCGGGGGGCTTTTCCTACAATGAGCAGTTCTTC; CDR3aa: CASSLAGGFSYNEQFF
d_gene: TRBD1; j_gene: TRBJ1-5; abundance: NA; v_gene: TRBV20-1; CDR3nt: TGCAGTGCTAGAGCCCCACCGGGACAGGGGGCGGGCAATCAGCCCCAGCATTTT; CDR3aa: CSARAPPGQGAGNQPQHF
d_gene: NA; j_gene: TRBJ2-7; abundance: NA; v_gene: TRBV20-1; CDR3nt: TGCAGTGCTAGTTATCCCAGGCTATACGAGCAGTACTTC; CDR3aa: CSASYPRLYEQYF
d_gene: TRBD1; j_gene: TRBJ2-7; abundance: many; v_gene: TRBV24-1; CDR3nt: TGTGCCACCACTCCGGGGACAGGGGGGAACTACGAGCAGTACTTC; CDR3aa: CATTPGTGGNYEQYF
d_gene: NA; j_gene: TRBJ2-5; abundance: NA; v_gene: TRBV10-3; CDR3nt: TGTGCCATCAGGTCCACCGACTCCCAAGAGACCCAGTACTTC; CDR3aa: CAIRSTDSQETQYF
d_gene: NA; j_gene: TRBJ2-7; abundance: NA; v_gene: TRBV24-1; CDR3nt: TGTGCCACCAGTGATCCCATAGTGCGAGAGCAGTACTTC; CDR3aa: CATSDPIVREQYF
d_gene: NA; j_gene: TRBJ2-5; abundance: NA; v_gene: TRBV5-1; CDR3nt: TGCGCCAGCAGCCCAGCCGACGGGCCAGGGGAGACCCAGTACTTC; CDR3aa: CASSPADGPGETQYF
d_gene: TRBD2; j_gene: TRBJ2-3; abundance: many; v_gene: TRBV7-2; CDR3nt: TGTGCCAGCAGCCGAAATACACTAGCGGGAGTGGCCACAGATACGCAGTATTTT; CDR3aa: CASSRNTLAGVATDTQYF
d_gene: NA; j_gene: TRBJ2-7; abundance: NA; v_gene: TRBV20-1; CDR3nt: TGCAGTGCCGAGGGCTTCTCCTACGAGCAGTACTTC; CDR3aa: CSAEGFSYEQYF
d_gene: TRBD1; j_gene: TRBJ2-3; abundance: few; v_gene: TRBV7-2; CDR3nt: TGTGCCAGCAGCTATGACAGGGAAGATACGCAGTATTTT; CDR3aa: CASSYDREDTQYF
d_gene: NA; j_gene: TRBJ2-1; abundance: NA; v_gene: TRBV4-3; CDR3nt: TGCGCCAGCAGCCCGTTGGCGGAGGGGAGCACTTACAATGAGCAGTTCTTC; CDR3aa: CASSPLAEGSTYNEQFF
d_gene: NA; j_gene: TRBJ1-2; abundance: few; v_gene: TRBV4-3; CDR3nt: TGCGCCAGCAGCCAAGTTGTGGGGGGCTACACCTTC; CDR3aa: CASSQVVGGYTF
d_gene: NA; j_gene: TRBJ1-5; abundance: many; v_gene: TRBV5-6; CDR3nt: TGTGCCAGCAGCTTGTCTCTTTTCCAGCCCCAGCATTTT; CDR3aa: CASSLSLFQPQHF
d_gene: NA; j_gene: TRBJ1-2; abundance: NA; v_gene: TRBV20-1; CDR3nt: TGCAGTGCCGCAATCGGGGGCTATGGCTACACCTTC; CDR3aa: CSAAIGGYGYTF
d_gene: NA; j_gene: TRBJ1-1; abundance: many; v_gene: TRBV18; CDR3nt: TGTGCCAGCTCCACAGGAGGCACTGAAGCTTTCTTT; CDR3aa: CASSTGGTEAFF
d_gene: NA; j_gene: TRBJ2-4; abundance: few; v_gene: TRBV7-2; CDR3nt: TGTGCCAGCAGCCCAATCTACTGGACCAAAAACATTCAGTACTTC; CDR3aa: CASSPIYWTKNIQYF
d_gene: NA; j_gene: TRBJ1-5; abundance: NA; v_gene: TRBV16; CDR3nt: TGTGCCAGCAGCCAAAGAGGCAGGGTTAATCAGCCCCAGCATTTT; CDR3aa: CASSQRGRVNQPQHF
d_gene: TRBD2; j_gene: TRBJ2-2; abundance: NA; v_gene: TRBV5-1; CDR3nt: TGCGCCAGCAAGGGACTAGCGGGAGGTGACACCGGGGAGCTGTTTTTT; CDR3aa: CASKGLAGGDTGELFF